Given below is one T cell receptor (beta chain) in context. The data derive from a study of blood T cells in healthy people across ages. Together with a sample-barcoded 5' primer, a J-beta primer mix was included in a second PCR lasting roughly 6 to 12 cycles. TCRdb re-called the 5' RACE reads through MiXCR, storing one row per CDR3 protein. This table has approximately 320,000 distinct CDR3 sequences, about 25% appearing once. The CDR3 runs 15 residues. Germline lookup yields CDR1 SGHRS and CDR2 YFSETQ. V was clipped by 4 bases and J by 5 bases, with 18 bases between them. The rearrangement uses TRBV5-1 and TRBJ2-5; a possible D gene is TRBD1 (6 bases). The sample comprised blood. The receptor comes from a woman in her 70s in good health. The CDR3 loop reads CASSPTPTGWETQYF. CDR3 sequence (DNA): TGCGCCAGCAGCCCGACCCCAACAGGGTGGGAGACCCAGTACTTC. Full variable domain (outside the CDR3, taken from reference TRBV5-1 and TRBJ2-5): KAGVTQTPRYLIKTRGQQVTLSCSPISGHRSVSWYQQTPGQGLQFLFEYFSETQRNKGNFPGRFSGRQFSNSRSEMNVSTLELGDSALYLCASSPTPTGWETQYFGPGTRLLVL.